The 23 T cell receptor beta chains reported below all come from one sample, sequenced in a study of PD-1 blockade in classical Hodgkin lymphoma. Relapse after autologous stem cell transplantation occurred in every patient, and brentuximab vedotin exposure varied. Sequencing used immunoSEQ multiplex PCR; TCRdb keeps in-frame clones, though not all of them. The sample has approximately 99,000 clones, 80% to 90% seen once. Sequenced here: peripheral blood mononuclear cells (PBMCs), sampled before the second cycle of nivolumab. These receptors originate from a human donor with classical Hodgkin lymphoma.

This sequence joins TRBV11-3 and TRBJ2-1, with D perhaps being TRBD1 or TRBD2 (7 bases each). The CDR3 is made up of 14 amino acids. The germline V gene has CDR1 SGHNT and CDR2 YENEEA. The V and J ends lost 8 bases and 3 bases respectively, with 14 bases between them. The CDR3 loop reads CASSQGGIYNEQFF. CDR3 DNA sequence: TGTGCCAGCTCTCAGGGGGGGATCTACAATGAGCAGTTCTTC.

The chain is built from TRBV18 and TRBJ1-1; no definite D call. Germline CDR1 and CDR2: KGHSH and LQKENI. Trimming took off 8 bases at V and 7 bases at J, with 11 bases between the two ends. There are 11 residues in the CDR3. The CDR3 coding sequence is TGTGCCAGCACCCTCGACCGTGAAGCTTTCTTT. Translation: CASTLDREAFF. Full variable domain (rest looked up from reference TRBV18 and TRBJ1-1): NAGVMQNPRHLVRRRGQEARLRCSPMKGHSHVYWYRQLPEEGLKFMVYLQKENIIDESGMPKERFSAEFPKEGPSILRIQQVVRGDSAAYFCASTLDREAFFGQGTRLTVV.

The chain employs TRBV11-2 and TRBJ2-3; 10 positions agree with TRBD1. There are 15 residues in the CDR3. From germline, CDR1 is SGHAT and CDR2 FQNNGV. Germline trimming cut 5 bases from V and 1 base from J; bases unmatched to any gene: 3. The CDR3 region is CASSIGTGGTDTQYF. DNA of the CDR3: TGTGCCAGCAGCATTGGGACAGGGGGCACAGATACGCAGTATTTT.

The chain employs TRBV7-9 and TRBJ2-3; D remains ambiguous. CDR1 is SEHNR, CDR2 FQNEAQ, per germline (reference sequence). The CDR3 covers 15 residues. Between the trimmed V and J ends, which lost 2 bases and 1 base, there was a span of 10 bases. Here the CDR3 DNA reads TGTGCCAGCAGCTTATCCGTGGTCGGCACAGATACGCAGTATTTT. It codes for CASSLSVVGTDTQYF.

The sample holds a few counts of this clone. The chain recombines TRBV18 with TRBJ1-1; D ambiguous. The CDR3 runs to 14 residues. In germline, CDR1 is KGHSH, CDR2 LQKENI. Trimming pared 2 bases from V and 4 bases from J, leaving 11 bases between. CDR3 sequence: CASSPSLGTTEAFF. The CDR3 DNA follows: TGTGCCAGCTCACCATCTCTTGGAACCACTGAAGCTTTCTTT.

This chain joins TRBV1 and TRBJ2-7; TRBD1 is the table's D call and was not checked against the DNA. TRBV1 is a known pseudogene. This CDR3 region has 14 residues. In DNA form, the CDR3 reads TGCACCAGCAGTAGGACAGAAAGTCGGTACGAGCAGTACTTC. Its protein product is CTSSRTESRYEQYF.

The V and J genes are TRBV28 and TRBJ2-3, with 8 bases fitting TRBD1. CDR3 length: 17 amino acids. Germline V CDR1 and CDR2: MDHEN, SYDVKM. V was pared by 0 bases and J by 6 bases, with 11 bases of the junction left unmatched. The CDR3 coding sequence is TGTGCCAGCAGTTTATGGGTAGGGACAGGCGGCTCGGATACGCAGTATTTT. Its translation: CASSLWVGTGGSDTQYF.

The CDR3 DNA is TGTGCCAGCACTCGGGGGCGCGGTGGCTACACCTTC. This encodes CASTRGRGGYTF. This chain connects TRBV6-5 to TRBJ1-2, with D possibly matching TRBD1 (6 bases). CDR3 length equals 12 residues. Deletions cut 7 bases from V and 7 bases from J, with 13 bases between. CDR1 is MNHEY and CDR2 is SVGAGI in the germline V gene.

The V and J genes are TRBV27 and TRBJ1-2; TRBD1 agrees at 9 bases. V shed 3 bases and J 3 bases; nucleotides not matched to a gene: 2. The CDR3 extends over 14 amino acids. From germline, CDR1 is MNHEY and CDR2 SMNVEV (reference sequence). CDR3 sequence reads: CASSLGTGYYGYTF. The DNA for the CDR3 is TGTGCCAGCAGTTTGGGGACAGGGTACTATGGCTACACCTTC.

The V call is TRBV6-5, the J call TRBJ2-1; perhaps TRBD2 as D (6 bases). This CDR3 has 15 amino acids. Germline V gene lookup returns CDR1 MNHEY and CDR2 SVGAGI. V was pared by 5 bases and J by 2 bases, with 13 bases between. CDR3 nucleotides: TGTGCCAGCAGTCCCCGGGACTCGACCTACAATGAGCAGTTCTTC. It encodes CASSPRDSTYNEQFF.

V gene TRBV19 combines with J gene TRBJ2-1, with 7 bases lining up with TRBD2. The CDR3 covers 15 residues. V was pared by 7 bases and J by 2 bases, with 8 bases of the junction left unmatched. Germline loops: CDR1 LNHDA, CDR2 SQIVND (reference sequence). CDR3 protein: CASMGGAGAYNEQFF. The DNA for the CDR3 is TGTGCCAGTATGGGAGGTGCGGGGGCCTACAATGAGCAGTTCTTC.

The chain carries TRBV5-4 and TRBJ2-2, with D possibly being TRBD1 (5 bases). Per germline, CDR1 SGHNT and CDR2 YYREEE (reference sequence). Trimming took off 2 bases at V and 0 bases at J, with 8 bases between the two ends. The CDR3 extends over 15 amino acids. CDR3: CASSFDRTNTGELFF. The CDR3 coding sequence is TGTGCCAGCAGCTTTGACAGAACGAACACCGGGGAGCTGTTTTTT.

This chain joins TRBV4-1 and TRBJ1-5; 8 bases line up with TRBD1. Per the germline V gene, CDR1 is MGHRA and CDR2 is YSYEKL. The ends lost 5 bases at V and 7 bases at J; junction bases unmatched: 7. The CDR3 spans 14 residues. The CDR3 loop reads CASSLRQGRQPQHF. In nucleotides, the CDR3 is TGCGCCAGCAGCTTGCGACAGGGGAGACAGCCCCAGCATTTT.

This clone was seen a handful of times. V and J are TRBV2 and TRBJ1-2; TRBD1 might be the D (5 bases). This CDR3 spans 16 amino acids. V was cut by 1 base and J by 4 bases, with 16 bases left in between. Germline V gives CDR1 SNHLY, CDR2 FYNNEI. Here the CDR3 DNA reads TGTGCCAGCAGTGAAGAAGGGACCCTTGGGGGCTATGGCTACACCTTC. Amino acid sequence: CASSEEGTLGGYGYTF. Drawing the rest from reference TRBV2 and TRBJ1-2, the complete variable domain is EPEVTQTPSHQVTQMGQEVILRCVPISNHLYFYWYRQILGQKVEFLVSFYNNEISEKSEIFDDQFSVERPDGSNFTLKIRSTKLEDSAMYFCASSEEGTLGGYGYTFGSGTRLTVV.

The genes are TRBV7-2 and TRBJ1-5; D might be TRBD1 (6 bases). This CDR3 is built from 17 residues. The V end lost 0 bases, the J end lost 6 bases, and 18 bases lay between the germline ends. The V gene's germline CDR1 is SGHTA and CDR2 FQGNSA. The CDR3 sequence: CASSLAGYWGGGQPQHF. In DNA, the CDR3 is TGTGCCAGCAGCTTAGCGGGTTATTGGGGGGGCGGTCAGCCCCAGCATTTT. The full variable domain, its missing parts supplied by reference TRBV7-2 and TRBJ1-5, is GAGVSQSPSNKVTEKGKDVELRCDPISGHTALYWYRQSLGQGLEFLIYFQGNSAPDKSGLPSDRFSAERTGGSVSTLTIQRTQQEDSAVYLCASSLAGYWGGGQPQHFGDGTRLSIL.

CDR3 in amino acids: CASRSTGGGQPQHF. CDR3 in DNA: TGTGCCAGCAGGAGCACGGGGGGCGGTCAGCCCCAGCATTTT. This sequence joins TRBV6-5 and TRBJ1-5; TRBD1 might be the D (6 bases). Germline V CDR1 and CDR2: MNHEY, SVGAGI. The CDR3 runs to 14 residues. The V and J ends lost 6 bases and 6 bases respectively, with 15 bases between them.

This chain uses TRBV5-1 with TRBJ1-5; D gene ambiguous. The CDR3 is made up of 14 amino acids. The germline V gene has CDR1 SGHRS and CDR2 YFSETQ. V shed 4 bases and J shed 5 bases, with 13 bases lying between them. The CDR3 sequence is CASSQNGRDQPQHF. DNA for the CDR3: TGCGCCAGCAGCCAAAATGGGCGAGATCAGCCCCAGCATTTT.

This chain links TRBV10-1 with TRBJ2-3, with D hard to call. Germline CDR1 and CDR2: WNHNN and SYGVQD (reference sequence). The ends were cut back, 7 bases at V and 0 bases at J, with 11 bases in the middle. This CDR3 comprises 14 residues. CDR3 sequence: CASMAETSTDTQYF. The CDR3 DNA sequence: TGCGCCAGCATGGCGGAGACCAGCACAGATACGCAGTATTTT.

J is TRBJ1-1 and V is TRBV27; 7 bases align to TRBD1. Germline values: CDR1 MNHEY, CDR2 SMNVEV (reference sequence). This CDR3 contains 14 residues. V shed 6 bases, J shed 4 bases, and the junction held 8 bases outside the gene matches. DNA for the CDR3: TGTGCCAGCAGGGGACAGTCGAAGGGCACTGAAGCTTTCTTT. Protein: CASRGQSKGTEAFF.

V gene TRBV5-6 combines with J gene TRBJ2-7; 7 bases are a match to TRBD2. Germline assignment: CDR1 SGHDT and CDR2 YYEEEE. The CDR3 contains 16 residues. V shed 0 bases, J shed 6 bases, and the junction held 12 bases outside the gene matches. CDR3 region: CASSLGISRGVGEQYF. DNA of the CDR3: TGTGCCAGCAGCTTGGGAATATCCCGGGGGGTGGGCGAGCAGTACTTC. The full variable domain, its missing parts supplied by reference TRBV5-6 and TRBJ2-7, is DAGVTQSPTHLIKTRGQQVTLRCSPKSGHDTVSWYQQALGQGPQFIFQYYEEEERQRGNFPDRFSGHQFPNYSSELNVNALLLGDSALYLCASSLGISRGVGEQYFGPGTRLTVT.

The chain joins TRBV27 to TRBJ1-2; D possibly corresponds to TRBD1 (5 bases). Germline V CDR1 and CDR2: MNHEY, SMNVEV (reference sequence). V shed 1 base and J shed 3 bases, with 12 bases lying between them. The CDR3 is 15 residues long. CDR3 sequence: CASSLLRDADYGYTF. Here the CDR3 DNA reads TGTGCCAGCAGTTTATTACGGGACGCGGACTATGGCTACACCTTC.

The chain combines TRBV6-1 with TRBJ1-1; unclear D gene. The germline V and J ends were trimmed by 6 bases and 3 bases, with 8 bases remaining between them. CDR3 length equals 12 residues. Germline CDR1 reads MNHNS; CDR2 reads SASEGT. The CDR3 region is CASRDGHTEAFF. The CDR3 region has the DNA TGTGCCAGCAGGGACGGTCACACTGAAGCTTTCTTT.

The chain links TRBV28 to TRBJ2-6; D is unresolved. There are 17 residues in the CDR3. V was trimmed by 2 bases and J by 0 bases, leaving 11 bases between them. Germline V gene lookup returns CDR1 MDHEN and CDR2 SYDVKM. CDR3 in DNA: TGTGCCAGCAGTTTACCCCAACGCTACTCTGGGGCCAACGTCCTGACTTTC. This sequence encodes CASSLPQRYSGANVLTF.